Listed below are T cell receptor beta chains from one sample, sequenced in a study of response to subunit inactivated influenza vaccine. Each CDR3 protein is one row after TCRdb ran MiXCR on the RT-PCR reads. The data contain approximately 570,000 distinct CDR3 sequences, approximately 7.1% of them seen just once; the ten biggest clones take up 13%. Material: PBMCs from blood, obtained roughly 24 months after vaccination. These receptors came from a man aged 50 to 69 who received an inactivated influenza vaccine. CDR3s include the opening cysteine and the closing phenylalanine or tryptophan. Each record gives: J gene, V gene, clone size, D gene, CDR3 DNA, CDR3 protein. The D gene is left open where the match is weak. For some rows the clone size is stated as once, few or many, or as a class when expanded; others skip it.

J gene: TRBJ1-2
V gene: TRBV7-9
clone size: NA
D gene: NA
CDR3 DNA: TGTGCCAGCAGCTTGCCTGTCGACAGCTCCTATGGCTACACCTTC
CDR3 protein: CASSLPVDSSYGYTF

J gene: TRBJ1-6
V gene: TRBV20-1
clone size: NA
D gene: NA
CDR3 DNA: TGCAGTGCTAGAGGGGGTGCAGGCCGAAATTCACCCCTCCACTTT
CDR3 protein: CSARGGAGRNSPLHF

J gene: TRBJ2-3
V gene: TRBV24-1
clone size: many
D gene: NA
CDR3 DNA: TGTGCCACGGAAGGCATGCGGGACAGCAAAAATCCAGATACGCAGTATTTT
CDR3 protein: CATEGMRDSKNPDTQYF

J gene: TRBJ1-2
V gene: TRBV11-2
clone size: few
D gene: NA
CDR3 DNA: TGTGCCAGCAGCTCGAATGGGGGTCCCCTCTATGGCTACACCTTC
CDR3 protein: CASSSNGGPLYGYTF

J gene: TRBJ2-1
V gene: TRBV7-9
clone size: few
D gene: TRBD2
CDR3 DNA: TGTGCCAGCAGCCAGTGGGGGGGATCCTACAATGAGCAGTTCTTC
CDR3 protein: CASSQWGGSYNEQFF

J gene: TRBJ2-7
V gene: TRBV10-3
clone size: NA
D gene: NA
CDR3 DNA: TGTGCCATCAGTCAGAGAGCCGGGACTGGCAACTACGAGCAGTACTTC
CDR3 protein: CAISQRAGTGNYEQYF

J gene: TRBJ2-3
V gene: TRBV5-1
clone size: few
D gene: NA
CDR3 DNA: TGCGCCAGCAGCTTGAGGCAGATCAAGGATACGCAGTATTTT
CDR3 protein: CASSLRQIKDTQYF

J gene: TRBJ1-5
V gene: TRBV5-1
clone size: NA
D gene: TRBD1
CDR3 DNA: TGCGCCAGCAGCTTGGGCAGGGGGCAAGAGCCCCAGCATTTT
CDR3 protein: CASSLGRGQEPQHF

J gene: TRBJ1-1
V gene: TRBV6-1
clone size: many
D gene: NA
CDR3 DNA: TGTGCCAGCAGCCTCGGAGGGTACATGAACACTGAAGCTTTCTTT
CDR3 protein: CASSLGGYMNTEAFF

J gene: TRBJ2-7
V gene: TRBV6-1
clone size: NA
D gene: TRBD2
CDR3 DNA: TGTGCCAGCACCCCCGGGGGTAGCGGGAGTTTATACTTC
CDR3 protein: CASTPGGSGSLYF

J gene: TRBJ2-2
V gene: TRBV5-1
clone size: NA
D gene: NA
CDR3 DNA: TGCGCCAGCAGCTTGCAGGGAGATGCCGGGGAGCTGTTTTTT
CDR3 protein: CASSLQGDAGELFF

J gene: TRBJ2-1
V gene: TRBV6-1
clone size: NA
D gene: TRBD2
CDR3 DNA: TGTGCCAGCGCCTTGGGCGGGAGTGGCAATGAGCAGTTCTTC
CDR3 protein: CASALGGSGNEQFF

J gene: TRBJ1-5
V gene: TRBV5-1
clone size: few
D gene: TRBD1
CDR3 DNA: TGCGCCAGCAGCATACAGGGGGCACGCAATCAGCCCCAGCATTTT
CDR3 protein: CASSIQGARNQPQHF

J gene: TRBJ1-4
V gene: TRBV29-1
clone size: NA
D gene: NA
CDR3 DNA: TGCAGCGTTGAAGATGCAGGGGCAGGTGAAAAACTGTTTTTT
CDR3 protein: CSVEDAGAGEKLFF

J gene: TRBJ2-1
V gene: TRBV6-5
clone size: many
D gene: NA
CDR3 DNA: TGTGCCAGCAGGACAAAGGCATACTCCTACAATGAGCAGTTCTTC
CDR3 protein: CASRTKAYSYNEQFF

J gene: TRBJ2-1
V gene: TRBV10-3
clone size: many
D gene: TRBD2
CDR3 DNA: TGTGCCACCACGGGACTAGCGGGGGGGTCCTCCTACAATGAGCAGTTCTTC
CDR3 protein: CATTGLAGGSSYNEQFF

J gene: TRBJ2-7
V gene: TRBV10-2
clone size: few
D gene: TRBD2
CDR3 DNA: TGCGCCACTAGGGGGACTAGCGGCTCCTACGAGCAGTACTTC
CDR3 protein: CATRGTSGSYEQYF

J gene: TRBJ2-1
V gene: TRBV11-2
clone size: NA
D gene: NA
CDR3 DNA: TGTGCCGGCAGCACCCCCCGGCGCAGCAATGAGCAGTTCTTC
CDR3 protein: CAGSTPRRSNEQFF

J gene: TRBJ2-5
V gene: TRBV7-8
clone size: few
D gene: NA
CDR3 DNA: TGTGCCAGCAGCTTCTTGACAGGTCTGGACGAGACCCAGTACTTC
CDR3 protein: CASSFLTGLDETQYF

J gene: TRBJ2-1
V gene: TRBV6-5
clone size: many
D gene: NA
CDR3 DNA: TGTGCCAGCAGTTATCAGGGACTGGTGCAGTTCTTC
CDR3 protein: CASSYQGLVQFF

J gene: TRBJ2-7
V gene: TRBV19
clone size: few
D gene: NA
CDR3 DNA: TGTGCCAGTAGTATGGATGGGACACTAACGTTATACGAGCAGTACTTC
CDR3 protein: CASSMDGTLTLYEQYF

J gene: TRBJ2-5
V gene: TRBV20-1
clone size: few
D gene: NA
CDR3 DNA: TGCAGTGCTAGAGATGGAGGCCAGGGTCCTCAGGAGACCCAGTACTTC
CDR3 protein: CSARDGGQGPQETQYF

J gene: TRBJ1-1
V gene: TRBV12-3/TRBV12-4
clone size: NA
D gene: NA
CDR3 DNA: TGTGCCAGCAGTTTAAGGCATATGAACACTGAAGCTTTCTTT
CDR3 protein: CASSLRHMNTEAFF

J gene: TRBJ2-7
V gene: TRBV20-1
clone size: NA
D gene: NA
CDR3 DNA: TGCAGTGCTTACTATAACGAGCAGTACTTC
CDR3 protein: CSAYYNEQYF

J gene: TRBJ2-7
V gene: TRBV7-2
clone size: NA
D gene: NA
CDR3 DNA: TGTGCCAGCACCCAACGGGATCCCTTCTACGAGCAGTACTTC
CDR3 protein: CASTQRDPFYEQYF

J gene: TRBJ2-3
V gene: TRBV5-1
clone size: few
D gene: NA
CDR3 DNA: TGCGCCAGCAGCTTCCGGGGAGCGGAGAGCACAGATACGCAGTATTTT
CDR3 protein: CASSFRGAESTDTQYF

J gene: TRBJ1-5
V gene: TRBV4-1
clone size: few
D gene: TRBD1
CDR3 DNA: TGCGCCAGCAGACCGACCTGGACAGGGGATCAGCCCCAGCATTTT
CDR3 protein: CASRPTWTGDQPQHF

J gene: TRBJ2-3
V gene: TRBV29-1
clone size: NA
D gene: NA
CDR3 DNA: TGCAGCGTTGAAAGGACCCCCGATGAACCCACAGATACGCAGTATTTT
CDR3 protein: CSVERTPDEPTDTQYF